The 9 T cell receptor beta chains below come from one sample, sequenced in a study of cytomegalovirus exposure and HLA in healthy donors. The PCR contained 60 Vbeta and 13 Jbeta primers. Clones were read by immunoSEQ multiplex PCR, and TCRdb kept only the in-frame ones, dropping some. This sample carries about 190,000 clones, around 87% of them seen once, and the ten largest clones take 1.3%. Sequences were obtained from PBMCs. The receptors were gathered from a man aged 25-40 years in good health and CMV-seronegative.

The J gene is TRBJ1-5, the V gene TRBV19; D is undetermined. The CDR3 loop spans 15 amino acids. CDR1 is LNHDA, CDR2 SQIVND, per germline (reference sequence). V was cut by 3 bases and J by 0 bases, with 9 bases left in between. CDR3 loop: CASSILGSSNQPQHF. The CDR3 region has the DNA TGTGCCAGTAGTATCCTGGGGAGTAGCAATCAGCCCCAGCATTTT.

The genes are TRBV5-6 and TRBJ2-3; D uncertain. V lost 4 bases to trimming and J lost 2 bases, with 11 bases between them. The CDR3 covers 14 residues. Germline assignment: CDR1 SGHDT and CDR2 YYEEEE. CDR3 nucleotides: TGTGCCAGCAGCCTGCGGCCAGTCACAGATACGCAGTATTTT. It codes for CASSLRPVTDTQYF.

This rearrangement joins TRBV4-2 to TRBJ2-2; D remains unclear. The CDR3 totals 17 residues. The V end was cut by 1 base, the J end by 8 bases, with 20 bases between. Germline V lookup: CDR1 LGHNA, CDR2 YNFKEQ. In DNA, the CDR3 is TGTGCCAGCAGCCAAGGCGCCTTTGTTGCGGTAGAGGGGGAGCTGTTTTTT. Amino acid sequence: CASSQGAFVAVEGELFF.

This clone was recorded once. The CDR3 DNA is TGCAGTGCTAGACAGGGGGAGACCCAGTACTTC. This translates into CSARQGETQYF. This rearrangement joins TRBV20-1 to TRBJ2-5; tentatively, D is TRBD1 (6 bases). The CDR3 runs 11 residues. The V gene's germline CDR1 is DFQATT and CDR2 SNEGSKA (reference sequence). Trimming removed 2 bases at V and 5 bases at J, with 6 bases between.

V is TRBV15 and J is TRBJ2-7; tentative D call: TRBD1 (6 bases). V was clipped by 5 bases and J by 2 bases, with 16 bases between them. Germline values: CDR1 LNHNV, CDR2 YYDKDF (reference sequence). The CDR3 runs 15 residues. CDR3 DNA: TGTGCCACCAGCCCACCAACAGGGAATCCCTACGAGCAGTACTTC. Protein sequence: CATSPPTGNPYEQYF.

This sequence joins TRBV7-9 and TRBJ2-3, with TRBD2 matching over 9 bases. This CDR3 has 14 amino acids. V shed 3 bases and J 4 bases; nucleotides not matched to a gene: 2. Germline V gives CDR1 SEHNR, CDR2 FQNEAQ (reference sequence). This chain's CDR3 is CASSLTSGPDTQYF. The CDR3 DNA reads as TGTGCCAGCAGCTTGACTAGCGGACCAGATACGCAGTATTTT.

The chain joins TRBV6-1 to TRBJ2-5, with a tentative D call TRBD1 (6 bases). CDR3 size: 12 residues. V lost 2 bases, J lost 7 bases, and 8 bases lay in between. CDR1 MNHNS and CDR2 SASEGT come from the germline V gene. The CDR3 loop is CASSERGGTQYF. In DNA, the CDR3 is TGTGCCAGCAGTGAACGAGGGGGGACCCAGTACTTC.

The CDR3 sequence: CASSPDRVYQETQYF. CDR3 in DNA: TGCGCCAGCAGCCCCGACAGGGTGTACCAAGAGACCCAGTACTTC. The rearrangement joins TRBV5-1 to TRBJ2-5, with 7 bases identical to TRBD1. The junction had 6 bases not matched to a gene; V was cut back by 4 bases and J by 0 bases. From germline, CDR1 is SGHRS and CDR2 YFSETQ. CDR3 length: 15 amino acids.

The CDR3 reads CASSSRLTGTGELFF. The DNA for the CDR3 is TGTGCCAGCAGTTCGCGACTGACGGGAACCGGGGAGCTGTTTTTT. The chain recombines TRBV28 with TRBJ2-2, with a weak D call TRBD2 (5 bases). V was cut by 4 bases and J by 5 bases, with 14 bases left in between. Germline V gives CDR1 MDHEN, CDR2 SYDVKM. The CDR3 has 15 residues. Full variable domain (rest looked up from reference TRBV28 and TRBJ2-2): DVKVTQSSRYLVKRTGEKVFLECVQDMDHENMFWYRQDPGLGLRLIYFSYDVKMKEKGDIPEGYSVSREKKERFSLILESASTNQTSMYLCASSSRLTGTGELFFGEGSRLTVL.